The rows below give T cell receptor beta chains drawn from one sample of a study of CD8+CD57+ T cells in acquired aplastic anemia. TCRdb ran MiXCR on the reads and lists one entry per CDR3 protein. The sample shows 150,000 to 180,000 distinct CDR3 sequences, roughly half of them seen only once. The sequencing sample was made of sorted CD4+, CD8+, or CD8+CD57+ T cells (not recorded which) from PBMCs. These receptors all come from a human donor with aplastic anemia. CDR3s include the opening cysteine and the closing phenylalanine or tryptophan. The order of the fields is D gene, V gene, clone size, J gene, CDR3 protein, CDR3 DNA. The D gene is left open where the match is weak. Clone size is given for some rows only: seen once, a few or many times, or a class if the clone is expanded.

d_call: TRBD1; v_call: TRBV6-1; clone_size: once; j_call: TRBJ2-5; cdr3_aa: CASSDLFRDRQGTQYF; cdr3_nt: TGTGCCAGCAGTGACCTATTCCGGGACAGACAAGGGACCCAGTACTTC
d_call: TRBD2; v_call: TRBV20-1; clone_size: -; j_call: TRBJ2-3; cdr3_aa: CSASRPSGDTDTQYF; cdr3_nt: TGCAGTGCTAGTCGGCCTAGCGGGGACACAGATACGCAGTATTTT
d_call: TRBD2; v_call: TRBV19; clone_size: -; j_call: TRBJ2-1; cdr3_aa: CASSIPAGGYNEQFF; cdr3_nt: TGTGCCAGTAGTATTCCAGCGGGGGGGTACAATGAGCAGTTCTTC
d_call: TRBD1; v_call: TRBV24-1; clone_size: -; j_call: TRBJ2-5; cdr3_aa: CATSDRDSETQYF; cdr3_nt: TGTGCCACCAGTGACCGGGACAGCGAGACCCAGTACTTC
d_call: -; v_call: TRBV24-1; clone_size: few; j_call: TRBJ2-7; cdr3_aa: CATSDSGLNPTEQYF; cdr3_nt: TGTGCCACCAGTGATTCGGGATTAAACCCTACCGAGCAGTACTTC
d_call: -; v_call: TRBV9; clone_size: many; j_call: TRBJ1-5; cdr3_aa: CASSVGGSNQPQHF; cdr3_nt: TGTGCCAGCAGCGTCGGAGGGTCAAATCAGCCCCAGCATTTT
d_call: TRBD1; v_call: TRBV7-6; clone_size: many; j_call: TRBJ2-5; cdr3_aa: CASSWGRGTAETQYF; cdr3_nt: TGTGCCAGCAGCTGGGGCAGGGGGACAGCAGAGACCCAGTACTTC
d_call: -; v_call: TRBV29-1; clone_size: -; j_call: TRBJ1-4; cdr3_aa: CSAISDFNEKLFF; cdr3_nt: TGCAGCGCCATTTCAGATTTTAATGAAAAACTGTTTTTT
d_call: -; v_call: TRBV11-2; clone_size: -; j_call: TRBJ2-3; cdr3_aa: CASSLVVTRTDTQYF; cdr3_nt: TGTGCCAGCAGCTTAGTTGTTACACGCACAGATACGCAGTATTTT
d_call: -; v_call: TRBV2; clone_size: -; j_call: TRBJ1-6; cdr3_aa: CASSDRVVSPLHF; cdr3_nt: TGTGCCAGCAGTGACAGGGTCGTTTCACCCCTCCACTTT
d_call: TRBD1; v_call: TRBV12-3/TRBV12-4; clone_size: -; j_call: TRBJ2-7; cdr3_aa: CASSKTGGGYEQYF; cdr3_nt: TGTGCCAGCAGCAAGACAGGGGGAGGCTACGAGCAGTACTTC
d_call: TRBD2; v_call: TRBV29-1; clone_size: -; j_call: TRBJ2-5; cdr3_aa: CSVASGGARQETQYF; cdr3_nt: TGCAGCGTTGCAAGCGGGGGGGCGCGACAAGAGACCCAGTACTTC
d_call: -; v_call: TRBV2; clone_size: -; j_call: TRBJ1-5; cdr3_aa: CASAGPEAHQHF; cdr3_nt: TGTGCCAGCGCAGGACCTGAAGCTCATCAGCATTTT
d_call: -; v_call: TRBV24-1; clone_size: -; j_call: TRBJ2-3; cdr3_aa: CATSDPTETEYTQYF; cdr3_nt: TGTGCCACCAGTGACCCGACGGAGACCGAATATACGCAGTATTTT
d_call: TRBD1; v_call: TRBV15; clone_size: -; j_call: TRBJ2-5; cdr3_aa: CATSEGGQGGETQYF; cdr3_nt: TGTGCCACCAGCGAGGGGGGACAGGGGGGCGAGACCCAGTACTTC
d_call: -; v_call: TRBV19; clone_size: -; j_call: TRBJ1-1; cdr3_aa: CASRAGENTEAFF; cdr3_nt: TGTGCCAGTAGGGCAGGAGAGAACACTGAAGCTTTCTTT
d_call: -; v_call: TRBV10-3; clone_size: few; j_call: TRBJ1-4; cdr3_aa: CAISEARGSYEKLFF; cdr3_nt: TGTGCCATATCTGAAGCTAGGGGGTCTTATGAAAAACTGTTTTTT
d_call: -; v_call: TRBV19; clone_size: -; j_call: TRBJ2-7; cdr3_aa: CASTEGGGELYF; cdr3_nt: TGTGCCAGTACGGAAGGAGGCGGGGAGCTGTACTTC
d_call: -; v_call: TRBV10-3; clone_size: once; j_call: TRBJ2-2; cdr3_aa: CAISRREGDTGELFF; cdr3_nt: TGTGCCATCAGCAGGCGAGAGGGGGACACCGGGGAGCTGTTTTTT
d_call: -; v_call: TRBV2; clone_size: many; j_call: TRBJ2-7; cdr3_aa: CASSEYAAYEQYF; cdr3_nt: TGTGCCAGCAGTGAGTATGCGGCCTACGAGCAGTACTTC
d_call: -; v_call: TRBV20-1; clone_size: -; j_call: TRBJ1-5; cdr3_aa: CSARKDRGNQPQHF; cdr3_nt: TGCAGTGCTAGAAAGGATAGGGGCAATCAGCCCCAGCATTTT
d_call: TRBD2; v_call: TRBV20-1; clone_size: -; j_call: TRBJ2-2; cdr3_aa: CSARDPTGTSTGELFF; cdr3_nt: TGCAGTGCTAGAGATCCGACCGGGACTAGCACCGGGGAGCTGTTTTTT
d_call: -; v_call: TRBV4-2; clone_size: many; j_call: TRBJ2-7; cdr3_aa: CASSPGPSYEQYF; cdr3_nt: TGTGCCAGCAGCCCCGGGCCCTCCTACGAGCAGTACTTC
d_call: -; v_call: TRBV7-9; clone_size: -; j_call: TRBJ1-2; cdr3_aa: CASSQTQWYGYTF; cdr3_nt: TGTGCCAGCAGCCAAACCCAGTGGTATGGCTACACCTTC
d_call: -; v_call: TRBV7-2; clone_size: many; j_call: TRBJ1-1; cdr3_aa: CASSLGFGNLNTEAFF; cdr3_nt: TGTGCCAGCAGCTTAGGGTTCGGCAACTTGAACACTGAAGCTTTCTTT
d_call: TRBD2; v_call: TRBV7-2; clone_size: many; j_call: TRBJ2-7; cdr3_aa: CASSLNLAGGYEQYF; cdr3_nt: TGTGCCAGCAGCTTAAACCTAGCGGGGGGCTACGAGCAGTACTTC
d_call: -; v_call: TRBV19; clone_size: -; j_call: TRBJ2-3; cdr3_aa: CASSKTGFPNSDTQYF; cdr3_nt: TGTGCCAGTAGTAAAACCGGGTTCCCAAATTCCGATACGCAGTATTTT
d_call: -; v_call: TRBV7-2; clone_size: -; j_call: TRBJ2-7; cdr3_aa: CASSAGQYSYEQYF; cdr3_nt: TGTGCCAGCAGCGCCGGACAGTACTCCTACGAGCAGTACTTC
d_call: -; v_call: TRBV2; clone_size: many; j_call: TRBJ2-7; cdr3_aa: CASISTAAYEQYF; cdr3_nt: TGTGCCAGCATTAGCACAGCCGCGTACGAGCAGTACTTC
d_call: TRBD1; v_call: TRBV5-1; clone_size: many; j_call: TRBJ1-5; cdr3_aa: CASSLTGGNYNQPQHF; cdr3_nt: TGCGCCAGCAGCTTGACAGGGGGAAACTATAATCAGCCCCAGCATTTT
d_call: -; v_call: TRBV2; clone_size: few; j_call: TRBJ2-5; cdr3_aa: CASSGQGETQYF; cdr3_nt: TGTGCCAGCAGCGGGCAAGGAGAGACCCAGTACTTC
d_call: -; v_call: TRBV6-1; clone_size: many; j_call: TRBJ1-2; cdr3_aa: CASTQLPRMNYGYTF; cdr3_nt: TGTGCCAGCACTCAGTTGCCCCGGATGAACTATGGCTACACCTTC
d_call: -; v_call: TRBV7-9; clone_size: once; j_call: TRBJ2-7; cdr3_aa: CASSHVGRAYEQYF; cdr3_nt: TGTGCCAGCAGCCACGTGGGTAGGGCCTACGAGCAGTACTTC
d_call: -; v_call: TRBV6-1; clone_size: many; j_call: TRBJ1-5; cdr3_aa: CASSEKDFSNQPQHF; cdr3_nt: TGTGCCAGCAGTGAGAAGGATTTTAGCAATCAGCCCCAGCATTTT
d_call: TRBD1; v_call: TRBV2; clone_size: many; j_call: TRBJ1-2; cdr3_aa: CASSDGGQGALNYGYTF; cdr3_nt: TGTGCCAGCAGTGACGGTGGACAGGGGGCGCTTAACTATGGCTACACCTTC
d_call: TRBD1; v_call: TRBV27; clone_size: -; j_call: TRBJ1-6; cdr3_aa: CASSPKGTVKSPLHF; cdr3_nt: TGTGCCAGCAGTCCTAAAGGGACAGTGAAGTCGCCCCTCCACTTT
d_call: -; v_call: TRBV28; clone_size: once; j_call: TRBJ2-5; cdr3_aa: CASTTSGVGETQYF; cdr3_nt: TGTGCCAGCACAACGTCAGGCGTTGGGGAGACCCAGTACTTC
d_call: -; v_call: TRBV11-2; clone_size: -; j_call: TRBJ2-7; cdr3_aa: CASSLDRRSDEQYF; cdr3_nt: TGTGCCAGCAGCTTAGATAGACGGTCAGACGAGCAGTACTTC
d_call: -; v_call: TRBV4-2; clone_size: many; j_call: TRBJ2-2; cdr3_aa: CASSQGTGELFF; cdr3_nt: TGTGCCAGCAGCCAAGGAACCGGGGAGCTGTTTTTT
d_call: TRBD2; v_call: TRBV29-1; clone_size: -; j_call: TRBJ2-7; cdr3_aa: CSVGTSGAEQYF; cdr3_nt: TGCAGCGTGGGGACTAGCGGGGCCGAGCAGTACTTC
d_call: -; v_call: TRBV9; clone_size: -; j_call: TRBJ2-7; cdr3_aa: CASSVETGFVYEQYF; cdr3_nt: TGTGCCAGCAGCGTAGAGACAGGATTTGTCTACGAGCAGTACTTC